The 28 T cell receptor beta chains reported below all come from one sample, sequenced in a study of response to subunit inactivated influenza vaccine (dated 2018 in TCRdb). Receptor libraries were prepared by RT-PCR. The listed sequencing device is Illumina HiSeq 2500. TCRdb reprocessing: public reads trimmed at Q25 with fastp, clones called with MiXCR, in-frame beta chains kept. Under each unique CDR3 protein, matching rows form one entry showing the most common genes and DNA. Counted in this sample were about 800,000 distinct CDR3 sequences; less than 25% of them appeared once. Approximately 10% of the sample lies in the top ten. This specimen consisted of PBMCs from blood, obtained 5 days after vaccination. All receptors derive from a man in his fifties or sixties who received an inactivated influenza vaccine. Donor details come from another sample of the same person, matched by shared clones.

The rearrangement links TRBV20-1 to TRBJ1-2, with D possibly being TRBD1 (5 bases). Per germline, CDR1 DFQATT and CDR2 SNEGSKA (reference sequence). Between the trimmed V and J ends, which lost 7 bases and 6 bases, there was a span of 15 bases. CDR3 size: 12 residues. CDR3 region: CSVPGAVNGYTF. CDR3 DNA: TGCAGTGTCCCCGGGGCGGTAAATGGCTACACCTTC.

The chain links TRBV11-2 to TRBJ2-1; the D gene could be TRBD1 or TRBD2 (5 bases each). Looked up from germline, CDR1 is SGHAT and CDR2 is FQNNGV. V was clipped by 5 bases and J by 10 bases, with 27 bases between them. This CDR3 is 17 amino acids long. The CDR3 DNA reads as TGTGCCAGCAGCCTATCCAAAATAGGGACGCGTAGGAAGGAGCAGTTCTTC. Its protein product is CASSLSKIGTRRKEQFF.

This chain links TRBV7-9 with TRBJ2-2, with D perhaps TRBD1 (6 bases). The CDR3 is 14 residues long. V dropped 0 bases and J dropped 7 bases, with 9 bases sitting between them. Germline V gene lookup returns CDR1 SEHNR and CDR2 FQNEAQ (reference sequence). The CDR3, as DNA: TGTGCCAGCAGCTTAGCGCCAGGGGTCGGGGAGCTGTTTTTT. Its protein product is CASSLAPGVGELFF.

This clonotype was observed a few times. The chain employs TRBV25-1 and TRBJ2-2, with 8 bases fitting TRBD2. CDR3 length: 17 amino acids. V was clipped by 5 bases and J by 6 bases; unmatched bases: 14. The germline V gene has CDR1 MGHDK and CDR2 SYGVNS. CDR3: CASSMGIAGLFSGELFF. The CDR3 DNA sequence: TGTGCCAGCAGTATGGGGATAGCGGGACTTTTTTCCGGGGAGCTGTTTTTT. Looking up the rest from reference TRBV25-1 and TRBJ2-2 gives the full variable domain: EADIYQTPRYLVIGTGKKITLECSQTMGHDKMYWYQQDPGMELHLIHYSYGVNSTEKGDLSSESTVSRIRTEHFPLTLESARPSHTSQYLCASSMGIAGLFSGELFFGEGSRLTVL.

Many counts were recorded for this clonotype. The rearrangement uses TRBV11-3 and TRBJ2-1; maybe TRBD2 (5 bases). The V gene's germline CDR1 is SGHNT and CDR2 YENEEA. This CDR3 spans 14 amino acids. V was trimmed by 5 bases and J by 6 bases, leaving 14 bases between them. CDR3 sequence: CASSQTLVPNEQFF. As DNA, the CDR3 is TGTGCCAGCAGCCAAACACTAGTTCCCAATGAGCAGTTCTTC.

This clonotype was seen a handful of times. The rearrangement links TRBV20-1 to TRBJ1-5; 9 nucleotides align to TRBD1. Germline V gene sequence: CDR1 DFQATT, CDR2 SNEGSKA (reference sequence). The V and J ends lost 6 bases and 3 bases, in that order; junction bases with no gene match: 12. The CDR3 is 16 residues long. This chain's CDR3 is CSAWTGVWGNNQPQHF. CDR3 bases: TGCAGTGCGTGGACAGGGGTTTGGGGGAACAATCAGCCCCAGCATTTT.

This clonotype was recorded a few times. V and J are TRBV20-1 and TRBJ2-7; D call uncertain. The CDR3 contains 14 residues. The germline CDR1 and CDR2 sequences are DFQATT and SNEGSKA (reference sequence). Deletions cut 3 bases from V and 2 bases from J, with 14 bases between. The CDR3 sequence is CSASIDPLTYEQYF. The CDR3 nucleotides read TGCAGTGCTAGCATCGATCCACTGACCTACGAGCAGTACTTC.

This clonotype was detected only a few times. In DNA, the CDR3 is TGTGCCAGCAGCCAAGACGGCCTTCTCGGGGCCAACGTCCTGACTTTC. Translation gives CASSQDGLLGANVLTF. V usage is TRBV3-1 and J usage is TRBJ2-6; no reliable D call. Germline lookup yields CDR1 LGHDT and CDR2 YNNKEL (reference sequence). The CDR3 sequence is 16 residues long. V was clipped by 0 bases and J by 4 bases, with 10 bases between them.

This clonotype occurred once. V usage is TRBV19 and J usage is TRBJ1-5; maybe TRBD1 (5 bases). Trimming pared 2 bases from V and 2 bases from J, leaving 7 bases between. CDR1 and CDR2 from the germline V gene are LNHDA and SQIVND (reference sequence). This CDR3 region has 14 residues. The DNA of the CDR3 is TGTGCCAGTAGTATACAGGGAGGCAATCAGCCCCAGCATTTT. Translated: CASSIQGGNQPQHF. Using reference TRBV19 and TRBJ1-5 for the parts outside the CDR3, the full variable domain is DGGITQSPKYLFRKEGQNVTLSCEQNLNHDAMYWYRQDPGQGLRLIYYSQIVNDFQKGDIAEGYSVSREKKESFPLTVTSAQKNPTAFYLCASSIQGGNQPQHFGDGTRLSIL.

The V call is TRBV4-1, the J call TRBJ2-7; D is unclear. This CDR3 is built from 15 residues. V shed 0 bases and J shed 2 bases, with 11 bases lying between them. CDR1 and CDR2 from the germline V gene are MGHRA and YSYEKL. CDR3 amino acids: CASSQDPLGTYEQYF. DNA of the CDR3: TGCGCCAGCAGCCAAGATCCCCTAGGAACCTACGAGCAGTACTTC.

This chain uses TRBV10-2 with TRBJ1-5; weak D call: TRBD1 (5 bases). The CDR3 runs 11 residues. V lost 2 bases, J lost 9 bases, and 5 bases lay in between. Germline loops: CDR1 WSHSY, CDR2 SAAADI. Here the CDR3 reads CASSERGPQHF. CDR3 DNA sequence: TGCGCCAGCAGTGAGAGGGGGCCCCAGCATTTT.

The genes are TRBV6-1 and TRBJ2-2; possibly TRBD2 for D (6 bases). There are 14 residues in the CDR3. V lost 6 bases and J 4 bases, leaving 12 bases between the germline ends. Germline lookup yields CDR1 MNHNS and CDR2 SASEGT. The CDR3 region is CASSSGRSTGELFF. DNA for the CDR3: TGTGCCAGCAGCAGCGGGCGGTCCACCGGGGAGCTGTTTTTT.

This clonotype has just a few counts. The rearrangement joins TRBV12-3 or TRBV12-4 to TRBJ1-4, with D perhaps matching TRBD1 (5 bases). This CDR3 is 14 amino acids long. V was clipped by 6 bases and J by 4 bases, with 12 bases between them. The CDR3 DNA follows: TGTGCCAGCAGCCGTGGGACTAATAATGAAAAACTGTTTTTT. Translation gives CASSRGTNNEKLFF.

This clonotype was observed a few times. CDR3 DNA: TGTGCCAGCAGCTTACCGGGGTTGGACGAGCAGTACTTC. Encoded protein: CASSLPGLDEQYF. The chain has TRBV7-9 and TRBJ2-7, with D perhaps TRBD2 (5 bases). The CDR3 totals 13 residues. The germline V gene has CDR1 SEHNR and CDR2 FQNEAQ (reference sequence). Trimming left V 2 bases short and J 5 bases short, with 10 bases between.

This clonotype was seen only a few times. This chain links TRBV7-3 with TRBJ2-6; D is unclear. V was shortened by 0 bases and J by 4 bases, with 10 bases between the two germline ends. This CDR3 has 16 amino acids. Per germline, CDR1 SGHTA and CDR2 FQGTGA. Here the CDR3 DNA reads TGTGCCAGCAGCTTAACAAGTGTATCCGGGGCCAACGTCCTGACTTTC. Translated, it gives CASSLTSVSGANVLTF.

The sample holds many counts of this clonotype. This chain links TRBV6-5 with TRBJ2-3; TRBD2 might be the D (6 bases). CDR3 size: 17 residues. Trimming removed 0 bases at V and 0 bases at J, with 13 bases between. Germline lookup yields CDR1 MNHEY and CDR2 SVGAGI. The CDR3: CASSYSMAGISTDTQYF. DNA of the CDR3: TGTGCCAGCAGTTACTCGATGGCGGGGATAAGCACAGATACGCAGTATTTT.

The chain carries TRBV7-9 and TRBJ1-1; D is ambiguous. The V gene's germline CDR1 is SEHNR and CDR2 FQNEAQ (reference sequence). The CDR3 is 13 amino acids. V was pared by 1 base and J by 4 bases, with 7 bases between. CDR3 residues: CASSLGESTEAFF. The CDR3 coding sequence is TGTGCCAGCAGCTTAGGGGAGAGCACTGAAGCTTTCTTT.

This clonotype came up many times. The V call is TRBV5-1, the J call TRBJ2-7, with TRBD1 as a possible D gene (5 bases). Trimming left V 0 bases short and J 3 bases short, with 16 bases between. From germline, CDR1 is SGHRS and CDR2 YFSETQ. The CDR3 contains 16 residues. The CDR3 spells CASSLEEQGLHYEQYF. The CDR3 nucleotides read TGCGCCAGCAGCTTGGAGGAGCAGGGTCTTCACTACGAGCAGTACTTC.

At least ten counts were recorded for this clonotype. CDR3 region: CASSQRNTEAFF. CDR3 in DNA: TGTGCCAGCAGCCAAAGGAACACTGAAGCTTTCTTT. V and J are TRBV3-1 and TRBJ1-1; D is unclear. Germline V lookup: CDR1 LGHDT, CDR2 YNNKEL (reference sequence). The CDR3 contains 12 residues. V was pared by 2 bases and J by 1 base, with 2 bases between. Drawing the rest from reference TRBV3-1 and TRBJ1-1, the complete variable domain is DTAVSQTPKYLVTQMGNDKSIKCEQNLGHDTMYWYKQDSKKFLKIMFSYNNKELIINETVPNRFSPKSPDKAHLNLHINSLELGDSAVYFCASSQRNTEAFFGQGTRLTVV.

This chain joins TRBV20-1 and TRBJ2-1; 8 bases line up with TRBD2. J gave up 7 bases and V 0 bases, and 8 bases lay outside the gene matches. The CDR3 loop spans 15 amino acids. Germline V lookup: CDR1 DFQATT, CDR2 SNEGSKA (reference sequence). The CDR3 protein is CSARDPNSGKNEQFF. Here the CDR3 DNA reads TGCAGTGCTAGAGATCCGAATAGCGGGAAGAATGAGCAGTTCTTC.

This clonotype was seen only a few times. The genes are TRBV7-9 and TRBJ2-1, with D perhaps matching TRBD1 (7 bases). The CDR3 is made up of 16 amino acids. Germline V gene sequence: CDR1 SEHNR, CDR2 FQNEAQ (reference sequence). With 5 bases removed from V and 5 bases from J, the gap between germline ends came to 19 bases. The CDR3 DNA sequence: TGTGCCAGCAGCGATCCTCCGGGACAGCGGGACAATGAGCAGTTCTTC. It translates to CASSDPPGQRDNEQFF.

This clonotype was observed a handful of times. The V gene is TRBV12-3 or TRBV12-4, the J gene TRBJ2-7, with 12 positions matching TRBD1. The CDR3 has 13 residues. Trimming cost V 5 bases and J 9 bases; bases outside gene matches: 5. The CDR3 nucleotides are TGTGCCAGCAGTACGGGGACAGGGGGCGGGCAGTACTTC. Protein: CASSTGTGGGQYF.

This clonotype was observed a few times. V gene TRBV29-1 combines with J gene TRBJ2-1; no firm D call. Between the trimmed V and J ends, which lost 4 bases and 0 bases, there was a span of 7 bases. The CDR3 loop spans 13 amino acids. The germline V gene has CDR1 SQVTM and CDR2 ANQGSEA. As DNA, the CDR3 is TGCAGCGTTGGTACTATCTCCTACAATGAGCAGTTCTTC. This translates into CSVGTISYNEQFF.

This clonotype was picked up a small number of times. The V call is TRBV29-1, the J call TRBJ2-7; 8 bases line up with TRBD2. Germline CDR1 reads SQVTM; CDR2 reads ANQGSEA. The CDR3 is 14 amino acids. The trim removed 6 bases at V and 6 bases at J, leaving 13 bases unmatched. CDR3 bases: TGCAGCGTAATAACCGGGACTAGTATCGGCGAGCAGTACTTC. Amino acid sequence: CSVITGTSIGEQYF.

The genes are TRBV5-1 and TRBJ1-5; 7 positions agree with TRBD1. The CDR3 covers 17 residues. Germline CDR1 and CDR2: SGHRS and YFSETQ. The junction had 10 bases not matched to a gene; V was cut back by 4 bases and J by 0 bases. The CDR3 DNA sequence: TGCGCCAGCAGCCCGGATCCTACAGGGGATAGCAATCAGCCCCAGCATTTT. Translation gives CASSPDPTGDSNQPQHF. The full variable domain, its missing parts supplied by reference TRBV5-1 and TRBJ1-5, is KAGVTQTPRYLIKTRGQQVTLSCSPISGHRSVSWYQQTPGQGLQFLFEYFSETQRNKGNFPGRFSGRQFSNSRSEMNVSTLELGDSALYLCASSPDPTGDSNQPQHFGDGTRLSIL.

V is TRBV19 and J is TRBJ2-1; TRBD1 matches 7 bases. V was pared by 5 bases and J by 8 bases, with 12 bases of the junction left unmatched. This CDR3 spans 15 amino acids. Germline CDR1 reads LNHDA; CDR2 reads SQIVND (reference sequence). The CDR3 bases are TGTGCCAGTAGTCCCCGCTGGGACAGCAGGGATGAGCAGTTCTTC. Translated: CASSPRWDSRDEQFF. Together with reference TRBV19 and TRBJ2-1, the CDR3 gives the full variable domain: DGGITQSPKYLFRKEGQNVTLSCEQNLNHDAMYWYRQDPGQGLRLIYYSQIVNDFQKGDIAEGYSVSREKKESFPLTVTSAQKNPTAFYLCASSPRWDSRDEQFFGPGTRLTVL.

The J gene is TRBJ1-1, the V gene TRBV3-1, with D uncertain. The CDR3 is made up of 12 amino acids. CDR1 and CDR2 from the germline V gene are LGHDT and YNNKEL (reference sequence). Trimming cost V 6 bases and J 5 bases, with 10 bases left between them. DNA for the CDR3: TGTGCCAGCAGAGGCGGAGATACTGAAGCTTTCTTT. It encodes CASRGGDTEAFF.

This CDR3 is CASSLTGATDEQYF. CDR3 in DNA: TGTGCCAGCAGCTTAACGGGGGCGACTGACGAGCAGTACTTC. The chain has TRBV7-9 and TRBJ2-7; D might be TRBD1 or TRBD2, each matching 6 bases. The germline CDR1 and CDR2 sequences are SEHNR and FQNEAQ (reference sequence). The ends were cut back, 2 bases at V and 5 bases at J, with 13 bases in the middle. This CDR3 is 14 amino acids long.